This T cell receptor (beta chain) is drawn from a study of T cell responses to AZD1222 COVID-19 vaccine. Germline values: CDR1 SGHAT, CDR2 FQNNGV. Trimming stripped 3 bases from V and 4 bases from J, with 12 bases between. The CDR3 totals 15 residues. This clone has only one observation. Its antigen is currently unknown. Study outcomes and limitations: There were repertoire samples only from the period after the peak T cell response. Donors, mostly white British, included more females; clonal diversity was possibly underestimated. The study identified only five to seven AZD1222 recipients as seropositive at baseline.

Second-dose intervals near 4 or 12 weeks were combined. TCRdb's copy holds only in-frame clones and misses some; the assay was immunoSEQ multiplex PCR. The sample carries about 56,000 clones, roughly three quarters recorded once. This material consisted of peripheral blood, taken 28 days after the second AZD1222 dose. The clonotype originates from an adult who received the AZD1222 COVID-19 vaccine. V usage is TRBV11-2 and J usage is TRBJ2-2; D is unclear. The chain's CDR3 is CASSLDHQFTGELFF. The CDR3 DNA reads TGTGCCAGCAGCTTGGATCATCAGTTCACCGGGGAGCTGTTTTTT.